The entry that follows covers one T cell receptor (beta chain) sequence. Its cognate antigen is unknown. The source of the sample is a study of cytomegalovirus exposure and HLA in healthy donors. Notes on the study in general: Investigators reported 150 to 200 TCR beta chains as tied to cytomegalovirus. The finding came from a later analysis; first-cohort TCR clusters tended to co-occur in the roughly 120 validation repertoires.

CDR1 MGHDK and CDR2 SYGVNS come from the germline V gene. This CDR3 is 13 amino acids long. J gave up 4 bases and V 8 bases, and 4 bases lay outside the gene matches. Some clones are missing from TCRdb's copy, which holds only in-frame ones; the method was immunoSEQ multiplex PCR. The sample lists about 84,000 clones; roughly 93% were seen once. Sequencing input: PBMCs. This chain links TRBV25-1 with TRBJ1-4; 7 bases are shared with TRBD1. The source of this sequence is a man younger than 40 in good health and CMV-seronegative. The CDR3 here is CASQDRINEKLFF. CDR3 nucleotides: TGTGCCAGCCAGGACAGGATTAATGAAAAACTGTTTTTT.